The present T cell receptor (beta chain) was sequenced within a study of OX40 agonist ivuxolimab in advanced cancers. Study as a whole: Males comprised 75% to 90% of the group, whose mean age was about 61 years (range roughly 23 to 80). Treatment received earlier with anti-PD-1, anti-PD-L1 or anti-CTLA-4 agents was allowed, and over 35% had some. Findings of the study overall: Among the lowest peripheral clonal expansion occurred in 0.1-3.0 mg/kg partial responders.

Deletions cut 0 bases from V and 4 bases from J, with 16 bases between. This CDR3 region has 16 residues. Germline CDR1 and CDR2: SGHRS and YFSETQ. In its sample, this clone was seen a few times. Its antigen is unidentified. Some clones are missing from TCRdb's copy, which holds only in-frame ones; the method was immunoSEQ multiplex PCR. The table lists some 75,000 clones, around nine tenths of them singletons, with just over 2.5% in the top ten. The chain couples TRBV5-1 to TRBJ1-2; tentative D call: TRBD1 (6 bases). The source was CD4+ or CD8+ T cells sorted from blood, collected in a trial of the OX40 agonist ivuxolimab. The receptor was derived from an adult with an advanced solid tumor such as melanoma, head and neck, liver or kidney cancer. This chain's CDR3 is CASSLAKGGLSYGYTF. The CDR3 DNA is TGCGCCAGCAGCTTGGCCAAGGGGGGCCTAAGCTATGGCTACACCTTC.